This passage covers 15 T cell receptor beta chains from one sample sequenced in a study of blood T cells in healthy people across ages. Combining a sample-barcoded 5' primer with a J-beta primer mix, a second PCR ran for roughly 7 to 11 cycles. Each CDR3 protein is one row after TCRdb ran MiXCR on the 5' RACE reads. This table holds 1.5 million to 2 million distinct CDR3 sequences, about 28% found once. Sequenced: blood. The receptor set was obtained from a woman in her thirties in good health.

CDR3 DNA sequence: TGTGCCAGCAGTGAAGGACAGATTGGCAATGAGTTCTTC. Its translation is CASSEGQIGNEFF. This chain uses TRBV6-1 with TRBJ2-1; tentative D call: TRBD1 (5 bases). V shed 1 base and J shed 14 bases, with 15 bases lying between them. Germline CDR1 MNHNS, CDR2 SASEGT. CDR3 size: 13 residues.

CDR3 nucleotides: TGTGCCAGCAGCTTACCACCGACAGGTCATCTCTACGAGCAGTACTTC. Its protein product is CASSLPPTGHLYEQYF. The V call is TRBV11-1, the J call TRBJ2-7; a weak D match, TRBD1 (6 bases). There are 16 residues in the CDR3. Trimming removed 2 bases at V and 3 bases at J, with 17 bases between. Germline V gene sequence: CDR1 SGHAT, CDR2 FQDESV (reference sequence).

This clonotype was counted between two and nine times. V and J are TRBV30 and TRBJ2-7; no clear D gene. Trimming shortened V by 3 bases and J by 7 bases, and 10 bases separated the two germline ends. Germline CDR1 GTSNPN, CDR2 SVGIG (reference sequence). The CDR3 is 11 amino acids. This CDR3 reads CAWSEWREQYF. CDR3 in DNA: TGTGCCTGGAGCGAGTGGCGAGAGCAGTACTTC.

This clonotype has just a few counts. The chain combines TRBV20-1 with TRBJ2-3; 10 bases fit TRBD2. The germline V gene encodes CDR1 DFQATT and CDR2 SNEGSKA (reference sequence). Trimming took 3 bases from V and 1 from J; bases not matched to a gene: 7. The CDR3 spans 16 residues. The CDR3 region is CSASPSGLARTDTQYF. The DNA of the CDR3 is TGCAGTGCTAGCCCTTCGGGACTAGCGCGCACAGATACGCAGTATTTT.

V gene TRBV6-1 combines with J gene TRBJ1-4; D unclear. The CDR3 loop spans 14 amino acids. CDR1 and CDR2 from the germline V gene are MNHNS and SASEGT. V lost 3 bases, J lost 4 bases, and 9 bases lay in between. The CDR3 loop is CASSETTYNEKLFF. The CDR3 DNA follows: TGTGCCAGCAGTGAGACGACTTATAATGAAAAACTGTTTTTT.

This clonotype occurred once. The chain couples TRBV28 to TRBJ2-5; 7 bases are a match to TRBD2. CDR1 MDHEN and CDR2 SYDVKM come from the germline V gene. There are 15 residues in the CDR3. Trimming removed 5 bases from V and 5 bases from J; junction bases left unmatched: 11. DNA of the CDR3: TGTGCCAGCAGTCTACCGTACCTGGGAGGGGAGACCCAGTACTTC. Its translation: CASSLPYLGGETQYF.

The sample holds a few counts of this clonotype. The gene calls are TRBV11-2 and TRBJ2-3, with D tentatively TRBD1 or TRBD2 (5 bases each). Germline V gives CDR1 SGHAT, CDR2 FQNNGV. This CDR3 is 17 amino acids long. V lost 3 bases and J lost 1, with 17 bases in between. The CDR3 DNA reads TGTGCCAGCAGCTTTCGCTGGTCCGGGACCGGCACAGATACGCAGTATTTT. Protein: CASSFRWSGTGTDTQYF. The full variable domain, its missing parts supplied by reference TRBV11-2 and TRBJ2-3, is EAGVAQSPRYKIIEKRQSVAFWCNPISGHATLYWYQQILGQGPKLLIQFQNNGVVDDSQLPKDRFSAERLKGVDSTLKIQPAKLEDSAVYLCASSFRWSGTGTDTQYFGPGTRLTVL.

As DNA, the CDR3 is TGTGCCAGCAGTCCGACCCGAAACATTCAGTACTTC. Amino acids: CASSPTRNIQYF. The V and J genes are TRBV28 and TRBJ2-4; D remains ambiguous. V was cut by 5 bases and J by 6 bases, with 8 bases left in between. CDR1 is MDHEN and CDR2 is SYDVKM in the germline V gene. The CDR3 consists of 12 residues.

V gene TRBV7-9 combines with J gene TRBJ2-1, with 9 bases fitting TRBD2. The closer fit of TRBJ2-7 to the DNA end suggests the J call may be wrong. The CDR3 runs 16 residues. CDR1 is SEHNR and CDR2 is FQNEAQ in the germline V gene (reference sequence). Written as DNA, the CDR3 is TGTGCCAGCAGCTTAGGGGCTAGCGGGGCCTACAATGAGCAGTACTTC. Residues: CASSLGASGAYNEQYF.

This chain links TRBV5-1 with TRBJ2-1, with 8 bases matching TRBD2. The CDR3 covers 16 residues. Germline assignment: CDR1 SGHRS and CDR2 YFSETQ. Trimming took 0 bases from V and 5 from J; bases not matched to a gene: 7. The DNA for the CDR3 is TGCGCCAGCAGCTTGGCCACGGGGGGGCGGGACAATGAGCAGTTCTTC. As protein: CASSLATGGRDNEQFF.

The gene calls are TRBV10-3 and TRBJ1-5; 9 positions match TRBD1. Losses at the gene ends were 0 bases for V and 2 bases for J; bases not matched to a gene: 5. The CDR3 runs 17 residues. CDR1 is ENHRY, CDR2 SYGVKD, per germline. The CDR3 DNA follows: TGTGCCATCAGTGAGTCCCGGGACAGGGTTGGCAATCAGCCCCAGCATTTT. Its protein is CAISESRDRVGNQPQHF.

This chain joins TRBV29-1 and TRBJ1-1; TRBD1 matches at 8 bases. The germline CDR1 and CDR2 sequences are SQVTM and ANQGSEA. With V trimmed by 5 bases and J by 0 bases, 8 bases remained unmatched. CDR3 length equals 15 residues. The CDR3 bases are TGCAGCGTTAGGACAGGGAATAGTGTGAACACTGAAGCTTTCTTT. This codes for CSVRTGNSVNTEAFF. Drawing the rest from reference TRBV29-1 and TRBJ1-1, the complete variable domain is SAVISQKPSRDICQRGTSLTIQCQVDSQVTMMFWYRQQPGQSLTLIATANQGSEATYESGFVIDKFPISRPNLTFSTLTVSNMSPEDSSIYLCSVRTGNSVNTEAFFGQGTRLTVV.

V usage is TRBV12-5 and J usage is TRBJ1-1; 8 bases match TRBD1. The CDR3 contains 14 residues. Unmatched junction bases numbered 7, after V lost 5 bases and J lost 5 bases. Germline CDR1 is LGHNT and CDR2 is FRNRAP. The CDR3 nucleotides read TGTGCTAGTGGTAACAGACAGGGGTTGACTGAAGCTTTCTTT. It translates to CASGNRQGLTEAFF.

This clonotype was counted a single time. The chain links TRBV24-1 to TRBJ1-1; the D is unclear. This CDR3 comprises 15 residues. Trimming left V 10 bases short and J 5 bases short, with 22 bases between. Germline V gives CDR1 KGHDR, CDR2 SFDVKD. The CDR3 region is CATKTTLPFWTEAFF. The CDR3 DNA sequence: TGTGCCACGAAAACAACATTACCCTTCTGGACTGAAGCTTTCTTT.

DNA of the CDR3: TGTGCCAGCAGTTTACGGGACAGGGATAACATTCAGTACTTC. This encodes CASSLRDRDNIQYF. The V and J genes are TRBV28 and TRBJ2-4; 9 bases align to TRBD1. Per germline, CDR1 MDHEN and CDR2 SYDVKM. The CDR3 loop spans 14 amino acids. The ends lost 2 bases at V and 7 bases at J; junction bases unmatched: 3. Full variable domain (remainder filled in from reference TRBV28 and TRBJ2-4): DVKVTQSSRYLVKRTGEKVFLECVQDMDHENMFWYRQDPGLGLRLIYFSYDVKMKEKGDIPEGYSVSREKKERFSLILESASTNQTSMYLCASSLRDRDNIQYFGAGTRLSVL.